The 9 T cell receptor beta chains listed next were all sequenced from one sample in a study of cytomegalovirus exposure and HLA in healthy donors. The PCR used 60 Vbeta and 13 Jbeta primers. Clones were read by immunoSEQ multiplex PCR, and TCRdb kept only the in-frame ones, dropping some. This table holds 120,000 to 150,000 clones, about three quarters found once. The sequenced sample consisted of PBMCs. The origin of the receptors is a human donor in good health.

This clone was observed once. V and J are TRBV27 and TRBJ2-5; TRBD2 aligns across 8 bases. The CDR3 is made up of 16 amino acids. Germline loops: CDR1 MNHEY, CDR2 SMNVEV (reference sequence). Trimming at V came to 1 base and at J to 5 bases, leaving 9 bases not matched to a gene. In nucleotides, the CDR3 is TGTGCCAGCAGTTTATACTTGCGGGGGGCTAGGGAGACCCAGTACTTC. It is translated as CASSLYLRGARETQYF.

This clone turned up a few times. CDR3 sequence reads: CASSPRQGLAKNNEQFF. The DNA of the CDR3 is TGTGCCAGCTCACCAAGACAAGGACTAGCCAAAAACAATGAGCAGTTCTTC. The rearrangement links TRBV18 to TRBJ2-1; 8 nucleotides agree with TRBD2. The CDR3 runs 17 residues. V shed 2 bases, J shed 5 bases, and the junction held 11 bases outside the gene matches. Germline V lookup: CDR1 KGHSH, CDR2 LQKENI.

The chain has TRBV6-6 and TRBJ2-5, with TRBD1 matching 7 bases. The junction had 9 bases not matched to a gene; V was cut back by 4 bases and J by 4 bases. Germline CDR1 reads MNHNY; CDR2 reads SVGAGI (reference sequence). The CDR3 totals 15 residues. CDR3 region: CASSWGQQPPETQYF. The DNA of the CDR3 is TGTGCCAGCAGTTGGGGACAGCAACCACCAGAGACCCAGTACTTC.

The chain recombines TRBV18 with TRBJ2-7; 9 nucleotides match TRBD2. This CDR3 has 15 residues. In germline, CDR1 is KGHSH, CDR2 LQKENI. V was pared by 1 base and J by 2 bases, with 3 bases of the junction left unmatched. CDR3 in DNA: TGTGCCAGCTCACCACGGGCTAGCGGGACCTACGAGCAGTACTTC. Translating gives CASSPRASGTYEQYF.

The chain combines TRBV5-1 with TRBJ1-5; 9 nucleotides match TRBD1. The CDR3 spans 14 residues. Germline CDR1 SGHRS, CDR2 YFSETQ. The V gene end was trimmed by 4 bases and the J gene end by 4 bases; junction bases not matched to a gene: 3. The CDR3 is CASSKGTGNQPQHF. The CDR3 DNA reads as TGCGCCAGCAGCAAGGGGACAGGGAATCAGCCCCAGCATTTT.

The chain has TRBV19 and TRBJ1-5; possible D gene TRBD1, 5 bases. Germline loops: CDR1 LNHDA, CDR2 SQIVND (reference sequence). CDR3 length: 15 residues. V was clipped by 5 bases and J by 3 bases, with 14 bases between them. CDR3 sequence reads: CASSSLSGPNQPQHF. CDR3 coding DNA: TGTGCCAGTAGTTCCTTATCAGGGCCCAATCAGCCCCAGCATTTT.

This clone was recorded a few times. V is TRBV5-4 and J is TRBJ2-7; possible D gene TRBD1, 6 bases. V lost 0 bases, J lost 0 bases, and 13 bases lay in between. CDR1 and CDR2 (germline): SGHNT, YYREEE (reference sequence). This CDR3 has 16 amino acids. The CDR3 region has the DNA TGTGCCAGCAGCTTGGGCCAGGGGACACTCTCCTACGAGCAGTACTTC. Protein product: CASSLGQGTLSYEQYF.

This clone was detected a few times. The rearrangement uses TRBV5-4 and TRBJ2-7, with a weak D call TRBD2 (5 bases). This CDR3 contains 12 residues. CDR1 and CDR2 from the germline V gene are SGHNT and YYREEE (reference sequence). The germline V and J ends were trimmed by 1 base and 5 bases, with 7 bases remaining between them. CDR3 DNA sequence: TGTGCCAGCAGCTTGAAGGGAGACGAGCAGTACTTC. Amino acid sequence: CASSLKGDEQYF.

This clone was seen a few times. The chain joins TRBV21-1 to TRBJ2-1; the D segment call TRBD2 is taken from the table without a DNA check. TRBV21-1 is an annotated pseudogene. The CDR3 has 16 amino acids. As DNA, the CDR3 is TGTGCCAGCAGCAAAGACGTAATAGCTGGATACAATGAGCAGTTCTTC. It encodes CASSKDVIAGYNEQFF.